This TCR beta chain is drawn from a study of siplizumab effects on memory and regulatory T cells. A remark on this clone: A junction boundary mismatches the germline segment, possibly from a read error.

Germline V gene lookup returns CDR1 SGHNT and CDR2 YENEEA. The CDR3 runs 15 residues. Clones were read by immunoSEQ multiplex PCR, and TCRdb kept only the in-frame ones, dropping some. Here the sample spans approximately 100,000 clones, over 85% being singletons. Sequencing was carried out using Tregs sorted from blood. The gene calls are TRBV11-3 and TRBJ2-3; D could derive from TRBD1 or TRBD2 (5 bases each). The sequence derives from a human donor in good health. The CDR3 coding sequence is TGTGCCAGCAGCCTAGACGGCCGGGACCACAATACGCAGTATTTT. Its translation is CASSLDGRDHNTQYF.